This is a list of T cell receptor beta chains from one sample in a study of memory CD4+ T cells and cytomegalovirus serostatus. The repertoire was sequenced with immunoSEQ multiplex PCR; TCRdb's copy has only in-frame clones and lacks some. The table shows about 80,000 clones, with approximately 84% occurring only once. Sequencing was carried out using memory CD4+ T cells from blood. Receptors originate from an adult in good health and CMV-seronegative. The conserved cysteine and the conserved F or W are not part of the CDR3 here. The order of the fields is V gene, D gene, CDR3 protein. The D gene is left open where the match is weak.

>TRBV5-1|.
ASSLVGDTREQY
>TRBV6-5|TRBD2
ASSYGLAVAKNIQY
>TRBV19|.
ATRSRGSSYNSPLH
>TRBV6-6|TRBD1
ASSPPGQENTEAF
>TRBV5-4|.
ASSSDGSLFGKLF
>TRBV7-2|.
ASSFGGMNTEAF
>TRBV7-2|TRBD1
ASSLRTGATYEQY
>TRBV27|TRBD1
ASSSQGWRWELF
>TRBV6-1|.
ASKRVDQPQH
>TRBV19|.
ASRLDSVSSYNSPLH
>TRBV19|TRBD2
ASSIWKAGGGEQF
>TRBV29-1|TRBD1
SGDRQGLGTEAF
>TRBV6-1|.
AGGGRANTEAF
>TRBV4-1|TRBD1
ASSLDREYNSPLH
>TRBV6-1|TRBD1
ASSEVVGQGRNEQF
>TRBV25-1|.
ASRASRTAPNEKLF
>TRBV7-4|.
ASSLPMDTLNTEAF
>TRBV12-5|.
ASGLAFTEAF
>TRBV7-2|TRBD1
ASSLETGEYEQY
>TRBV11-2|.
ASSFSRQRGQY
>TRBV10-3|TRBD1
AISDGTGNQPQH
>TRBV19|.
ASADPREGNYGYT
>TRBV6-5|.
ASRGAYGYT
>TRBV7-9|.
ASSSWTDNTEAF